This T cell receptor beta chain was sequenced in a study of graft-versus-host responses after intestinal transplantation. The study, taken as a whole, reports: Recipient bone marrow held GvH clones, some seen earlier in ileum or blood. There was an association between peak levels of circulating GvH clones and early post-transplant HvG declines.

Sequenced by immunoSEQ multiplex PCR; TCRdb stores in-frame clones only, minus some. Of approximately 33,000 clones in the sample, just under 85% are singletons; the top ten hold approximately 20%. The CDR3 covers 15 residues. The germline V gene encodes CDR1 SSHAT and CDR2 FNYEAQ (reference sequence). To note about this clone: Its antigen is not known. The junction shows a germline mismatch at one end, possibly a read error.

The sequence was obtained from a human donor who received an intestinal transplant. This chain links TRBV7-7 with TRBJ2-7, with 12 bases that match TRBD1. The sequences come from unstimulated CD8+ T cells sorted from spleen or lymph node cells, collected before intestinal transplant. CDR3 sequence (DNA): TGTGCTAGCAGCCCCGGGACAGGGGGCTTCGACGAGCAGTACTTC. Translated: CASSPGTGGFDEQYF.